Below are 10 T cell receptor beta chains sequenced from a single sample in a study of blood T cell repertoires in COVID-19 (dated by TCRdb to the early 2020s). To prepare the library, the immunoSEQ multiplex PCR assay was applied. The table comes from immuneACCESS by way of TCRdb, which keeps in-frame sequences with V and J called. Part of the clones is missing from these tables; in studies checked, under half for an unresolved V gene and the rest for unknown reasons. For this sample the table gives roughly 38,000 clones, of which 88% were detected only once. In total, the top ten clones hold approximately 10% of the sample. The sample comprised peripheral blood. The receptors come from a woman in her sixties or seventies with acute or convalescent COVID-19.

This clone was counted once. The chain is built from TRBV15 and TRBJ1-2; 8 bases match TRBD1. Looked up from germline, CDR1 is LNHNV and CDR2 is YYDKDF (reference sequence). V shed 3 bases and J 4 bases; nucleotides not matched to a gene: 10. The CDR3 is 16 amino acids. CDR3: CATSRSPGQASYGYTF. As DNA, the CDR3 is TGTGCCACCAGCAGGTCACCGGGACAGGCCTCCTATGGCTACACCTTC.

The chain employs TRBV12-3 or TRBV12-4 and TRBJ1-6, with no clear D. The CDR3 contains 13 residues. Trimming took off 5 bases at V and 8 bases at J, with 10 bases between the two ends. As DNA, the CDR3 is TGTGCCAGCAGTCGCCAGATGTATTCACCCCTCCACTTT. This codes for CASSRQMYSPLHF.

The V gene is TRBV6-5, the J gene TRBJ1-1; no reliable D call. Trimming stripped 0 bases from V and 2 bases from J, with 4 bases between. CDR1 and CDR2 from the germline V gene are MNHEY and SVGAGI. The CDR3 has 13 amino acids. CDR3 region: CASSYSRNTEAFF. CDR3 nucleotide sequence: TGTGCCAGCAGTTACTCTCGTAACACTGAAGCTTTCTTT.

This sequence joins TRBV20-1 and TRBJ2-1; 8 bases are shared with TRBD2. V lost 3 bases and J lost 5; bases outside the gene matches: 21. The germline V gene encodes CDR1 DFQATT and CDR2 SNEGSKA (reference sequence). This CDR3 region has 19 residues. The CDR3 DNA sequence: TGCAGTGCTAGTTTAACAGCGGGAGTTTCGGGACCAACCAACAATGAGCAGTTCTTC. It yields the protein CSASLTAGVSGPTNNEQFF.

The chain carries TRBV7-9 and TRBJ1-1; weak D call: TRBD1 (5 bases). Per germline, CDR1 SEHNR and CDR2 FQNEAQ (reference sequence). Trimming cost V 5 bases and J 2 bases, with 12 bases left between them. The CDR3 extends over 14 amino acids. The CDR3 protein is CASSRRDLNTEAFF. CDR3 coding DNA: TGTGCCAGCAGCAGGAGGGACCTCAACACTGAAGCTTTCTTT. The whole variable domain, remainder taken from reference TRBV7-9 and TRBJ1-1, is DTGVSQNPRHKITKRGQNVTFRCDPISEHNRLYWYRQTLGQGPEFLTYFQNEAQLEKSRLLSDRFSAERPKGSFSTLEIQRTEQGDSAMYLCASSRRDLNTEAFFGQGTRLTVV.

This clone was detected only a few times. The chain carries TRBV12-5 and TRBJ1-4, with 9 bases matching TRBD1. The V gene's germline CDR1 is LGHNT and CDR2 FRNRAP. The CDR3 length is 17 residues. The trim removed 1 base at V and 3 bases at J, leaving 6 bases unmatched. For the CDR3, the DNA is TGTGCTAGTGGTTTGGGGGGGACAGGGCTTTCTAATGAAAAACTGTTTTTT. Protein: CASGLGGTGLSNEKLFF.

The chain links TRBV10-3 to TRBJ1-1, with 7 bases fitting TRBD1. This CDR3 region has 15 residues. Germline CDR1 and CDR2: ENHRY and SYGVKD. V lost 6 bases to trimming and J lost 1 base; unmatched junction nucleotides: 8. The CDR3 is CAISVQGPGNTEAFF. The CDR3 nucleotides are TGTGCCATCAGCGTACAGGGGCCTGGGAACACTGAAGCTTTCTTT.

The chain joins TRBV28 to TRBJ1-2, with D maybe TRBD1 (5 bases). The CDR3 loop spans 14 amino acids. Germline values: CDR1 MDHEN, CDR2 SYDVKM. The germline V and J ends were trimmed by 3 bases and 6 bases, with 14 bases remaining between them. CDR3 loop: CASSFRQTLHGYTF. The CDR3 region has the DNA TGTGCCAGCAGTTTCAGACAGACTTTACATGGCTACACCTTC.

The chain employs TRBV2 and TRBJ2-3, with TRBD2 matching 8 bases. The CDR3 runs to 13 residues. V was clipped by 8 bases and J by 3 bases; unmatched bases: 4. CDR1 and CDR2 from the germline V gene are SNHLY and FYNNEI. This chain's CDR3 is CASLERETDTQYF. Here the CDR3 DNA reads TGTGCCAGCTTGGAGCGGGAGACAGATACGCAGTATTTT. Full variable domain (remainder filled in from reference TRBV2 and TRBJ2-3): EPEVTQTPSHQVTQMGQEVILRCVPISNHLYFYWYRQILGQKVEFLVSFYNNEISEKSEIFDDQFSVERPDGSNFTLKIRSTKLEDSAMYFCASLERETDTQYFGPGTRLTVL.

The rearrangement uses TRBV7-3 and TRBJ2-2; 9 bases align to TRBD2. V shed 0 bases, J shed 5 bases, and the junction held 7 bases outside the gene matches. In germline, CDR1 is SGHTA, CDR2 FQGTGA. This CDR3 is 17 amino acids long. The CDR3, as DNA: TGTGCCAGCAGCTTAACGAATAGCGGGAGTCGGACCGGGGAGCTGTTTTTT. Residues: CASSLTNSGSRTGELFF.